This TCR beta chain was sequenced during a study of OX40 agonist ivuxolimab in advanced cancers. With baseline, cycle 4 day 1, and cycle 7 day 1 as timepoints, blood was sampled. This CDR3 contains 14 residues. CDR1 MNHEY and CDR2 SMNVEV come from the germline V gene (reference sequence). The trim removed 6 bases at V and 7 bases at J, leaving 11 bases unmatched. Data came from immunoSEQ multiplex PCR; TCRdb stores just in-frame clones and leaves some out. Among about 150,000 clones listed, 90% to 95% were seen once. The rearrangement links TRBV27 to TRBJ2-5, with TRBD2 matching 7 bases. The material was CD4+ or CD8+ T cells sorted from blood, obtained in a trial of the OX40 agonist ivuxolimab. The TCR sequence derives from an adult with an advanced solid tumor such as melanoma, head and neck, liver or kidney cancer. The CDR3 is CASRYAGSGGTQYF. In DNA form, the CDR3 reads TGTGCCAGCAGATACGCGGGATCGGGGGGGACCCAGTACTTC.